Shown below are 27 T cell receptor beta chains from a single sample sequenced in a study of neurological immune-mediated disorders. In TCRdb, the 5' RACE reads were re-called with MiXCR into one record per CDR3 protein. Among tens of thousands of distinct CDR3 sequences, around 10% were seen once, and the ten largest hold approximately 6.9%. The sample comprised PBMCs. The receptors shown here come from a woman aged 25 to 39 with HTLV-1-associated myelopathy (HAM/TSP).

This clonotype showed up many times. The chain carries TRBV7-9 and TRBJ1-1; D ambiguous. The V end lost 8 bases, the J end lost 4 bases, and 14 bases lay between the germline ends. The CDR3 has 13 amino acids. The germline V gene has CDR1 SEHNR and CDR2 FQNEAQ (reference sequence). The CDR3 spells CASCRETGTEAFF. CDR3 in DNA: TGTGCCAGCTGCCGGGAGACGGGCACTGAAGCTTTCTTT. Together with reference TRBV7-9 and TRBJ1-1, the CDR3 gives the full variable domain: DTGVSQNPRHKITKRGQNVTFRCDPISEHNRLYWYRQTLGQGPEFLTYFQNEAQLEKSRLLSDRFSAERPKGSFSTLEIQRTEQGDSAMYLCASCRETGTEAFFGQGTRLTVV.

The sample holds many counts of this clonotype. The V and J genes are TRBV3-1 and TRBJ2-7; D remains unclear. In germline, CDR1 is LGHDT, CDR2 YNNKEL (reference sequence). Trimming took off 3 bases at V and 2 bases at J, with 5 bases between the two ends. The length of the CDR3 is 12 residues. This CDR3 reads CASSHRPYEQYF. DNA for the CDR3: TGTGCCAGCAGCCATCGACCCTACGAGCAGTACTTC.

This chain joins TRBV12-3 or TRBV12-4 and TRBJ2-7; 12 bases are shared with TRBD2. After removal of 6 bases from V and 2 bases from J, the junction contained 5 bases not matched to a gene. The CDR3 is 15 residues long. CDR3 bases: TGTGCCAGCAGCCCGACTAGCGGGGGAACCTACGAGCAGTACTTC. Its translation: CASSPTSGGTYEQYF.

In this sample, this clonotype turned up many times. V usage is TRBV14 and J usage is TRBJ2-3; D possibly corresponds to TRBD1 (5 bases). Germline assignment: CDR1 SGHDN and CDR2 FVKESK. V dropped 0 bases and J dropped 9 bases, with 13 bases sitting between them. The CDR3 loop spans 14 amino acids. The CDR3 reads CASSQDQGLWTQYF. The CDR3 bases are TGTGCCAGCAGCCAAGATCAGGGCCTATGGACGCAGTATTTT. Together with reference TRBV14 and TRBJ2-3, the CDR3 gives the full variable domain: EAGVTQFPSHSVIEKGQTVTLRCDPISGHDNLYWYRRVMGKEIKFLLHFVKESKQDESGMPNNRFLAERTGGTYSTLKVQPAELEDSGVYFCASSQDQGLWTQYFGPGTRLTVL.

This chain joins TRBV2 and TRBJ1-5, with TRBD1 matching 7 bases. Germline V gene sequence: CDR1 SNHLY, CDR2 FYNNEI. The length of the CDR3 is 15 residues. J was trimmed by 4 bases and V by 6 bases; bases with no gene match: 9. CDR3 in DNA: TGTGCCAGCAGCCTCGCAGGGGGACAAAATCAGCCCCAGCATTTT. This gives the protein CASSLAGGQNQPQHF. Filled out from reference TRBV2 and TRBJ1-5, the complete variable domain reads EPEVTQTPSHQVTQMGQEVILRCVPISNHLYFYWYRQILGQKVEFLVSFYNNEISEKSEIFDDQFSVERPDGSNFTLKIRSTKLEDSAMYFCASSLAGGQNQPQHFGDGTRLSIL.

This clonotype was picked up many times. The V call is TRBV7-9, the J call TRBJ1-1, with D perhaps TRBD1 (5 bases). Germline CDR1 reads SEHNR; CDR2 reads FQNEAQ (reference sequence). The germline V and J ends were trimmed by 11 bases and 2 bases, with 12 bases remaining between them. The CDR3 extends over 12 amino acids. This CDR3 is CAGKTDNTEAFF. CDR3 bases: TGTGCCGGAAAGACAGATAACACTGAAGCTTTCTTT.

Points on this clonotype: A read error may explain this, as a much larger clone is one base away. The chain employs TRBV10-3 and TRBJ2-7, with a tentative D call TRBD1 (6 bases). CDR3 size: 14 residues. CDR1 ENHRY and CDR2 SYGVKD come from the germline V gene. Trimming cost V 5 bases and J 5 bases, with 16 bases left between them. The CDR3 reads CAISPLQGMHEQYF. CDR3 in DNA: TGTGCCATCAGTCCCCTCCAGGGGATGCACGAGCAGTACTTC.

This clonotype was counted at least ten times. The chain recombines TRBV5-1 with TRBJ2-2; possible D gene TRBD1, 6 bases. The CDR3 has 15 amino acids. V was clipped by 4 bases and J by 0 bases, with 10 bases between them. The germline V gene has CDR1 SGHRS and CDR2 YFSETQ. The CDR3 sequence is CASSSRQANTGELFF. The CDR3 nucleotides read TGCGCCAGCAGCAGCAGACAGGCGAACACCGGGGAGCTGTTTTTT.

This clonotype has only a few counts. The chain has TRBV10-1 and TRBJ2-7; D possibly corresponds to TRBD1 (6 bases). The germline V and J ends were trimmed by 3 bases and 2 bases, with 14 bases remaining between them. Germline V gives CDR1 WNHNN, CDR2 SYGVQD (reference sequence). This CDR3 spans 15 amino acids. CDR3 nucleotide sequence: TGCGCCAGCAGTGATAGAGACAGGCCACCCTACGAGCAGTACTTC. This encodes CASSDRDRPPYEQYF.

With regard to this clonotype: A read error may account for a junction end that differs from germline. The chain recombines TRBV10-2 with TRBJ1-2, with no clear D. The CDR3 consists of 13 residues. Per germline, CDR1 WSHSY and CDR2 SAAADI. CDR3 protein: CTSGRDIARGYTF. Here the CDR3 DNA reads TGCACCAGTGGACGTGACATTGCACGTGGCTACACCTTC.

The sample holds many counts of this clonotype. The genes are TRBV19 and TRBJ1-1, with D possibly matching TRBD1 (5 bases). The CDR3 sequence is 14 residues long. The germline V and J ends were trimmed by 8 bases and 3 bases, with 16 bases remaining between them. The germline CDR1 and CDR2 sequences are LNHDA and SQIVND (reference sequence). The CDR3 DNA sequence: TGTGCCAGTCACCCGCAGGGATGGGACACTGAAGCTTTCTTT. Translated: CASHPQGWDTEAFF.

This clonotype was observed at least ten times. The rearrangement joins TRBV5-1 to TRBJ2-1; TRBD2 agrees at 9 bases. This CDR3 contains 15 residues. CDR1 and CDR2 from the germline V gene are SGHRS and YFSETQ. Trimming at V came to 0 bases and at J to 9 bases, leaving 7 bases not matched to a gene. The CDR3 DNA reads as TGCGCCAGCAGCTTGGCTAGCGGGGCATGGGGTGAGCAGTTCTTC. Amino acid sequence: CASSLASGAWGEQFF.

This clonotype showed up many times. The chain recombines TRBV6-1 with TRBJ2-1, with D possibly being TRBD1 (5 bases). CDR3 length: 15 residues. Per the germline V gene, CDR1 is MNHNS and CDR2 is SASEGT. The ends were cut back, 3 bases at V and 1 base at J, with 10 bases in the middle. CDR3 in DNA: TGTGCCAGCAGTGACCAGGGTGGGTCCTACAATGAGCAGTTCTTC. Its translation is CASSDQGGSYNEQFF.

This clonotype has a count of ten or more. The chain uses TRBV10-3 and TRBJ2-7; 7 nucleotides line up with TRBD1. There are 13 residues in the CDR3. V shed 3 bases, J shed 7 bases, and the junction held 6 bases outside the gene matches. Germline V lookup: CDR1 ENHRY, CDR2 SYGVKD. The CDR3 reads CAISEGTVREQYF. The DNA of the CDR3 is TGTGCCATCAGTGAAGGGACAGTTCGGGAGCAGTACTTC.

This clonotype is categorized as medium-sized (0.01 to 0.1%). V and J are TRBV24-1 and TRBJ1-2, with no clear D. Between the trimmed V and J ends, which lost 12 bases and 3 bases, there was a span of 16 bases. CDR1 is KGHDR, CDR2 SFDVKD, per germline. This CDR3 is 13 amino acids long. The CDR3 loop reads CAVHGLIDYGYTF. Written as DNA, the CDR3 is TGTGCCGTCCACGGCCTCATCGACTATGGCTACACCTTC.

The table lists this clonotype with many counts. The CDR3 DNA is TGTGCCAGCAGCTTGGGCAGGGCGTCCGGAAACACCATATATTTT. Translating gives CASSLGRASGNTIYF. The V gene is TRBV5-8, the J gene TRBJ1-3; D is possibly TRBD1 (5 bases). The V and J ends lost 0 bases and 4 bases respectively, with 11 bases between them. This CDR3 is built from 15 residues. The germline V gene has CDR1 SGHTS and CDR2 YDEGEE.

This clonotype occurred many times. The chain combines TRBV20-1 with TRBJ1-2; D is perhaps TRBD1 (6 bases). Germline lookup yields CDR1 DFQATT and CDR2 SNEGSKA (reference sequence). The V and J ends lost 8 bases and 6 bases respectively, with 16 bases between them. The CDR3 is 12 amino acids. The CDR3 DNA follows: TGCAGTATTAGAGGGGGGGGGGATGGCTACACCTTC. This translates into CSIRGGGDGYTF.

This clonotype has ten or more counts. The chain has TRBV7-9 and TRBJ1-1, with no clear D. The length of the CDR3 is 13 residues. The V gene's germline CDR1 is SEHNR and CDR2 FQNEAQ (reference sequence). Trimming pared 1 base from V and 10 bases from J, leaving 13 bases between. CDR3 residues: CASSLDVAVGAFF. The CDR3 DNA follows: TGTGCCAGCAGCTTAGACGTGGCAGTGGGAGCTTTCTTT. Full variable domain (outside the CDR3, taken from reference TRBV7-9 and TRBJ1-1): DTGVSQNPRHKITKRGQNVTFRCDPISEHNRLYWYRQTLGQGPEFLTYFQNEAQLEKSRLLSDRFSAERPKGSFSTLEIQRTEQGDSAMYLCASSLDVAVGAFFGQGTRLTVV.

This clonotype was seen repeatedly, ten times or more. The chain links TRBV20-1 to TRBJ1-5, with D maybe TRBD1 (5 bases). The CDR3 has 12 amino acids. Trimming shortened V by 3 bases and J by 5 bases, and 8 bases separated the two germline ends. The germline V gene encodes CDR1 DFQATT and CDR2 SNEGSKA (reference sequence). CDR3 in amino acids: CSASGGDQPQHF. CDR3 sequence (DNA): TGCAGTGCTAGCGGAGGGGATCAGCCCCAGCATTTT.

The chain combines TRBV20-1 with TRBJ2-7; perhaps TRBD1 as D (6 bases). There are 15 residues in the CDR3. Germline V gives CDR1 DFQATT, CDR2 SNEGSKA (reference sequence). Deletions cut 0 bases from V and 2 bases from J, with 14 bases between. The chain's CDR3 is CSAREGARPPYEQYF. Written as DNA, the CDR3 is TGCAGTGCTAGAGAGGGGGCCAGACCACCCTACGAGCAGTACTTC.

This clonotype was seen many times. J is TRBJ1-4 and V is TRBV20-1; D unresolved. V lost 0 bases and J lost 0, with 8 bases in between. CDR1 and CDR2 from the germline V gene are DFQATT and SNEGSKA (reference sequence). There are 15 residues in the CDR3. The CDR3 coding sequence is TGCAGTGCTAGAGATCTCCGGACAACTAATGAAAAACTGTTTTTT. Residues: CSARDLRTTNEKLFF.

There are many counts of this clonotype. The CDR3 DNA is TGTGCCATCAGTGACCCGACAGGGATCTATGGCTACACCTTC. It yields the protein CAISDPTGIYGYTF. The V call is TRBV10-3, the J call TRBJ1-2; TRBD1 matches at 7 bases. V was clipped by 3 bases and J by 4 bases; unmatched bases: 5. This CDR3 has 14 amino acids. Germline CDR1 reads ENHRY; CDR2 reads SYGVKD.

This clonotype was picked up a small number of times. Possible read error: a much larger clone is one base away. Here the CDR3 reads CVSSLQGDASYEQYF. The CDR3 bases are TGTGTCAGCAGCCTGCAGGGGGATGCCTCCTACGAGCAGTACTTC. The chain has TRBV11-2 and TRBJ2-7; 7 bases agree with TRBD1. This CDR3 has 15 amino acids. The germline V gene encodes CDR1 SGHAT and CDR2 FQNNGV.

This clonotype was detected many times. The chain is built from TRBV3-1 and TRBJ1-5, with 7 positions matching TRBD1. The CDR3 runs to 17 residues. Germline trimming cut 4 bases from V and 3 bases from J; bases unmatched to any gene: 12. From germline, CDR1 is LGHDT and CDR2 YNNKEL (reference sequence). The CDR3 reads CASSPSLDRAYNQPQHF. As DNA, the CDR3 is TGTGCCAGCAGCCCCTCCCTTGACAGGGCTTACAATCAGCCCCAGCATTTT.

The V and J genes are TRBV21-1 and TRBJ2-7. TRBV21-1 is flagged as a pseudogene. This CDR3 spans 15 amino acids. The CDR3 protein is CASSKRTSSSYEQYF. CDR3 bases: TGTGCCAGCAGCAAAAGGACTAGCAGCTCCTACGAGCAGTACTTC.

Ten or more counts support this clonotype. V is TRBV6-5 and J is TRBJ1-1; 7 bases align to TRBD1. With V trimmed by 0 bases and J by 1 base, 8 bases remained unmatched. The V gene's germline CDR1 is MNHEY and CDR2 SVGAGI. CDR3 length: 17 residues. The CDR3 reads CASSYSWAGGENTEAFF. As DNA, the CDR3 is TGTGCCAGCAGTTACTCTTGGGCAGGGGGTGAGAACACTGAAGCTTTCTTT.

This clonotype has at least ten counts. The chain couples TRBV27 to TRBJ2-1, with a possible D match to TRBD2 (7 bases). V was clipped by 4 bases and J by 7 bases, with 20 bases between them. CDR1 and CDR2 from the germline V gene are MNHEY and SMNVEV (reference sequence). The CDR3 is made up of 16 amino acids. CDR3 sequence reads: CASSSPFRGGANEQFF. The DNA for the CDR3 is TGTGCCAGCAGTTCCCCCTTCAGAGGGGGGGCAAATGAGCAGTTCTTC.